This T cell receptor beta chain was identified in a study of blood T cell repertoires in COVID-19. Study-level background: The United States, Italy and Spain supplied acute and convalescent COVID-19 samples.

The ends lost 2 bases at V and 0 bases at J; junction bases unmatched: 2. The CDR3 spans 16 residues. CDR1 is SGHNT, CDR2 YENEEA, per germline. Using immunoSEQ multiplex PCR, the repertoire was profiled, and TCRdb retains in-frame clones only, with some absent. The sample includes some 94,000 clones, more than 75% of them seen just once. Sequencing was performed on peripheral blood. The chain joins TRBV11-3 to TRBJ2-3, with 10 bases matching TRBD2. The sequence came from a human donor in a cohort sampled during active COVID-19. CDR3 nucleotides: TGTGCCAGCAGCTTAACTAGCGGGATTAGCACAGATACGCAGTATTTT. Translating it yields CASSLTSGISTDTQYF.